What follows are 25 T cell receptor beta chains derived from one specimen sequenced in a study of T-cell memory formation after mild COVID-19. MiXCR was run by TCRdb on the 5' RACE reads, yielding one entry per CDR3 protein. Seen here are 84,000 or so distinct CDR3 sequences, approximately 15% observed once, and the top ten hold roughly 33%. The sequenced sample consisted of PBMCs or a T cell subset sorted from them (not recorded which). The receptors originated from an adult woman who had mild COVID-19 (a few samples of this study predate the infection). Cell type and time point are not known.

This clonotype was observed a few times. This sequence joins TRBV7-8 and TRBJ2-1; D unclear. Trimming stripped 2 bases from V and 6 bases from J, with 8 bases between. The CDR3 consists of 13 residues. Germline V gene lookup returns CDR1 SGHVS and CDR2 FQNEAQ. The CDR3 sequence is CASSLSQINEQFF. In nucleotides, the CDR3 is TGTGCCAGCAGCTTATCCCAGATCAATGAGCAGTTCTTC. Drawing the rest from reference TRBV7-8 and TRBJ2-1, the complete variable domain is GAGVSQSPRYKVAKRGQDVALRCDPISGHVSLFWYQQALGQGPEFLTYFQNEAQLDKSGLPSDRFFAERPEGSVSTLKIQRTQQEDSAVYLCASSLSQINEQFFGPGTRLTVL.

The chain employs TRBV21-1 and TRBJ1-1; the table's D call TRBD1 went unverified against the DNA. TRBV21-1 corresponds to a pseudogene. This CDR3 spans 16 amino acids. CDR3 bases: TGTGCCAGCAGCCTCTTAGGTGACCCCTGGGACACTGAAGCTTTCTTT. It specifies CASSLLGDPWDTEAFF.

The rearrangement joins TRBV7-6 to TRBJ2-1; 11 bases agree with TRBD1. V shed 4 bases, J shed 8 bases, and the junction held 7 bases outside the gene matches. The CDR3 contains 15 residues. Germline CDR1 is SGHVS and CDR2 is FNYEAQ. The CDR3 DNA is TGTGCCAGCAGCTCGCTTGGACAGGGGGCCGATGAGCAGTTCTTC. Amino acid sequence: CASSSLGQGADEQFF.

This clonotype showed up just a few times. The chain is built from TRBV6-2 or TRBV6-3 and TRBJ2-3; no clear D. With 4 bases removed from V and 6 bases from J, the gap between germline ends came to 8 bases. The CDR3 is 12 residues long. Per germline, CDR1 MNHEY and CDR2 SVGEGT. CDR3 in amino acids: CASSSSSDTQYF. CDR3 nucleotide sequence: TGTGCCAGCAGTTCCTCTTCGGATACGCAGTATTTT.

The chain employs TRBV30 and TRBJ2-2; 7 nucleotides line up with TRBD2. Germline-derived CDR1 and CDR2 are GTSNPN and SVGIG (reference sequence). The CDR3 spans 13 residues. The junction had 2 bases not matched to a gene; V was cut back by 1 base and J by 6 bases. DNA for the CDR3: TGTGCCTGGAGTGCAGCGGGGCCCGGGGAGCTGTTTTTT. Its protein product is CAWSAAGPGELFF.

This clonotype was seen a few times. V usage is TRBV27 and J usage is TRBJ1-2; possibly TRBD1 for D (6 bases). CDR1 is MNHEY, CDR2 SMNVEV, per germline (reference sequence). The CDR3 has 13 residues. The V gene lost 6 bases and the J gene lost 2 bases, with 10 bases spanning the gap. The CDR3 protein is CASSNQGNYGYTF. CDR3 sequence (DNA): TGTGCCAGCAGCAACCAGGGGAACTATGGCTACACCTTC.

The chain carries TRBV24-1 and TRBJ2-5; either TRBD1 or TRBD2 may fit D (5 bases each). Trimming pared 2 bases from V and 2 bases from J, leaving 5 bases between. The CDR3 has 13 amino acids. Germline V lookup: CDR1 KGHDR, CDR2 SFDVKD. DNA for the CDR3: TGTGCCACCAGTGATTGGGGGCAAGAGACCCAGTACTTC. Residues: CATSDWGQETQYF.

In this sample, this clonotype turned up a few times. This rearrangement joins TRBV21-1 to TRBJ1-5; the D call TRBD1 from the table was never checked on the DNA. TRBV21-1 is noted as a pseudogene. The CDR3 contains 17 residues. DNA for the CDR3: TGTGCCAGCACCAAACAAACACCCCCGAGGGGCAATCAGCCCCAGCATTTT. This translates into CASTKQTPPRGNQPQHF.

The chain couples TRBV7-3 to TRBJ2-3; 7 positions match TRBD2. The CDR3 is made up of 16 amino acids. The ends lost 5 bases at V and 2 bases at J; junction bases unmatched: 10. In germline, CDR1 is SGHTA, CDR2 FQGTGA. The CDR3, as DNA: TGTGCCAGCAGCCCCACAGCGGGACTTTTCACAGATACGCAGTATTTT. This codes for CASSPTAGLFTDTQYF.

The CDR3 DNA reads TGTGCCAGCAGCTACAACACAGGTTTCACTGAAGCTTTCTTT. Its protein product is CASSYNTGFTEAFF. The genes are TRBV6-2 or TRBV6-3 and TRBJ1-1; D possibly corresponds to TRBD1 (5 bases). V was pared by 6 bases and J by 4 bases, with 15 bases between. Germline V CDR1 and CDR2: MNHEY, SVGEGT. The CDR3 is made up of 14 amino acids.

The sample holds many counts of this clonotype. J is TRBJ2-7 and V is TRBV5-1; 10 nucleotides match TRBD2. This CDR3 contains 16 residues. The germline V gene has CDR1 SGHRS and CDR2 YFSETQ. Trimming removed 4 bases from V and 5 bases from J; junction bases left unmatched: 12. The CDR3 protein is CASSQDLAGVGNEQYF. Written as DNA, the CDR3 is TGCGCCAGCAGCCAAGATCTAGCGGGAGTTGGTAACGAGCAGTACTTC. The whole variable domain, filled in from reference TRBV5-1 and TRBJ2-7, reads KAGVTQTPRYLIKTRGQQVTLSCSPISGHRSVSWYQQTPGQGLQFLFEYFSETQRNKGNFPGRFSGRQFSNSRSEMNVSTLELGDSALYLCASSQDLAGVGNEQYFGPGTRLTVT.

As to this clonotype: One junction end does not reproduce the germline sequence, and a read error may be involved. The rearrangement joins TRBV5-1 to TRBJ2-7, with D possibly matching TRBD2 (5 bases). Germline V gene data show CDR1 as SGHRS and CDR2 as YFSETQ. CDR3 length: 14 amino acids. CDR3 DNA sequence: TGCGACAGCAGCTTGGTAGGATCGGGGAACGAGCAGTACTTC. Residues: CDSSLVGSGNEQYF.

A few counts support this clonotype. The CDR3 nucleotides are TGTGCCAGCAGCTTATTCACTGAGAACACCGGGGAGCTGTTTTTT. This encodes CASSLFTENTGELFF. This chain joins TRBV11-1 and TRBJ2-2, with D unresolved. CDR1 SGHAT and CDR2 FQDESV come from the germline V gene (reference sequence). Trimming cost V 2 bases and J 1 base, with 8 bases left between them. This CDR3 comprises 15 residues.

CDR3 bases: TGCGCCAGCAGCTTGGGGACAGGGCGCGACGAGCAGTACTTC. Residues: CASSLGTGRDEQYF. The V gene is TRBV5-1, the J gene TRBJ2-7; 8 positions agree with TRBD1. CDR3 length equals 14 residues. V lost 0 bases and J lost 5; bases outside the gene matches: 4. Germline values: CDR1 SGHRS, CDR2 YFSETQ. The full variable domain, completed using reference TRBV5-1 and TRBJ2-7, is KAGVTQTPRYLIKTRGQQVTLSCSPISGHRSVSWYQQTPGQGLQFLFEYFSETQRNKGNFPGRFSGRQFSNSRSEMNVSTLELGDSALYLCASSLGTGRDEQYFGPGTRLTVT.

The rearrangement links TRBV15 to TRBJ1-1; no reliable D call. Per the germline V gene, CDR1 is LNHNV and CDR2 is YYDKDF (reference sequence). This CDR3 is 14 amino acids long. V was pared by 0 bases and J by 3 bases, with 8 bases between. CDR3 coding DNA: TGTGCCACCAGCAGAGACGCCGGGCACACTGAAGCTTTCTTT. Amino acids: CATSRDAGHTEAFF. Supplemented by reference TRBV15 and TRBJ1-1, the full variable domain reads DAMVIQNPRYQVTQFGKPVTLSCSQTLNHNVMYWYQQKSSQAPKLLFHYYDKDFNNEADTPDNFQSRRPNTSFCFLDIRSPGLGDTAMYLCATSRDAGHTEAFFGQGTRLTVV.

This clonotype was recorded a few times. The rearrangement links TRBV5-8 to TRBJ1-4; 7 bases are shared with TRBD1. V lost 5 bases, J lost 11 bases, and 15 bases stayed unmatched. Germline lookup yields CDR1 SGHTS and CDR2 YDEGEE. The CDR3 has 15 amino acids. For the CDR3, the DNA is TGTGCCAGCAGAATTAGGGGGCCCGAAACAGGGAAACTGTTTTTT. It encodes CASRIRGPETGKLFF.

Only a few counts were recorded for this clonotype. V usage is TRBV5-1 and J usage is TRBJ1-5, with a tentative D call TRBD1 (5 bases). The CDR3 spans 15 residues. Germline assignment: CDR1 SGHRS and CDR2 YFSETQ. Between the trimmed V and J ends, which lost 5 bases and 1 base, there was a span of 13 bases. CDR3: CASRQGVESNQPQHF. CDR3 bases: TGCGCCAGCAGGCAGGGCGTAGAAAGCAATCAGCCCCAGCATTTT. Drawing the rest from reference TRBV5-1 and TRBJ1-5, the complete variable domain is KAGVTQTPRYLIKTRGQQVTLSCSPISGHRSVSWYQQTPGQGLQFLFEYFSETQRNKGNFPGRFSGRQFSNSRSEMNVSTLELGDSALYLCASRQGVESNQPQHFGDGTRLSIL.

V is TRBV6-5 and J is TRBJ1-1; D is unclear. The CDR3 contains 15 residues. The germline V and J ends were trimmed by 4 bases and 2 bases, with 14 bases remaining between them. Per germline, CDR1 MNHEY and CDR2 SVGAGI. Here the CDR3 DNA reads TGTGCCAGCAGTTCCTACGACAAGGCCAACACTGAAGCTTTCTTT. This gives the protein CASSSYDKANTEAFF.

The gene calls are TRBV18 and TRBJ1-2, with no clear D. The CDR3 spans 13 residues. From germline, CDR1 is KGHSH and CDR2 LQKENI. Between the trimmed V and J ends, which lost 3 bases and 1 base, there was a span of 6 bases. The CDR3: CASSPDVNYGYTF. CDR3 sequence (DNA): TGTGCCAGCTCACCGGACGTTAACTATGGCTACACCTTC. Variable domain in full (rest from reference TRBV18 and TRBJ1-2): NAGVMQNPRHLVRRRGQEARLRCSPMKGHSHVYWYRQLPEEGLKFMVYLQKENIIDESGMPKERFSAEFPKEGPSILRIQQVVRGDSAAYFCASSPDVNYGYTFGSGTRLTVV.

This clonotype was seen at least ten times. This chain connects TRBV27 to TRBJ2-7, with TRBD1 as a possible D gene (6 bases). V lost 8 bases to trimming and J lost 3 bases, with 17 bases between them. Germline CDR1 MNHEY, CDR2 SMNVEV (reference sequence). The CDR3 is 14 amino acids. This chain's CDR3 is CASGRTESGYEQYF. DNA of the CDR3: TGTGCCAGCGGTAGGACAGAGTCGGGCTACGAGCAGTACTTC.

J is TRBJ2-7 and V is TRBV5-4, with 7 nucleotides matching TRBD1. Germline assignment: CDR1 SGHNT and CDR2 YYREEE (reference sequence). J was trimmed by 2 bases and V by 4 bases; bases with no gene match: 3. The CDR3 length is 13 residues. For the CDR3, the DNA is TGTGCCAGCAGCGCCGGGACAGCCTACGAGCAGTACTTC. It encodes CASSAGTAYEQYF.

A single count supports this clonotype. The chain is built from TRBV20-1 and TRBJ1-1, with D possibly being TRBD1 (6 bases). CDR1 and CDR2 from the germline V gene are DFQATT and SNEGSKA (reference sequence). The germline V and J ends were trimmed by 0 bases and 0 bases, with 14 bases remaining between them. CDR3 length equals 16 residues. This CDR3 reads CSARDPTRGMNTEAFF. For the CDR3, the DNA is TGCAGTGCTAGAGACCCTACCAGGGGAATGAACACTGAAGCTTTCTTT.

At least ten counts were recorded for this clonotype. The V and J genes are TRBV29-1 and TRBJ2-4; D possibly corresponds to TRBD2 (5 bases). This CDR3 region has 15 residues. Trimming took 6 bases from V and 3 from J, leaving 18 bases between them. The germline V gene has CDR1 SQVTM and CDR2 ANQGSEA. CDR3 nucleotide sequence: TGCAGCGTGTTACACGGTGAGGGTGTCAAAAACATTCAGTACTTC. Translating gives CSVLHGEGVKNIQYF. Based on the CDR3 plus reference TRBV29-1 and TRBJ2-4, the full variable domain is SAVISQKPSRDICQRGTSLTIQCQVDSQVTMMFWYRQQPGQSLTLIATANQGSEATYESGFVIDKFPISRPNLTFSTLTVSNMSPEDSSIYLCSVLHGEGVKNIQYFGAGTRLSVL.

This clonotype was observed a few times. V and J are TRBV14 and TRBJ2-1; the D is unclear. Trimming shortened V by 4 bases and J by 3 bases, and 16 bases separated the two germline ends. Germline V gene lookup returns CDR1 SGHDN and CDR2 FVKESK. The CDR3 runs to 16 residues. The CDR3 DNA reads as TGTGCCAGCAGCCCCCTGGCCAGATCCAACTACAATGAGCAGTTCTTC. This encodes CASSPLARSNYNEQFF.

The chain uses TRBV6-6 and TRBJ1-4; D is possibly TRBD1 (5 bases). The germline CDR1 and CDR2 sequences are MNHNY and SVGAGI (reference sequence). V was clipped by 7 bases and J by 6 bases, with 18 bases between them. The CDR3 extends over 15 amino acids. CDR3 bases: TGTGCCAGCATCCACAGAGGGGAAGGGTATGAAAAACTGTTTTTT. This gives the protein CASIHRGEGYEKLFF.